The 23 T cell receptor beta chains below were found in one sample sequenced in a study of blood T cell repertoires in COVID-19. Here immunoSEQ multiplex PCR was the method, and the copy in TCRdb shows in-frame clones only, minus some. The data contain roughly 250,000 clones, about 86% of them singletons. The material sequenced was peripheral blood. Receptors were obtained from a woman older than 75 with acute or convalescent COVID-19.

This rearrangement joins TRBV27 to TRBJ1-4, with 8 bases identical to TRBD1. The CDR3 runs 15 residues. Trimming at V came to 5 bases and at J to 3 bases, leaving 5 bases not matched to a gene. Germline CDR1 and CDR2: MNHEY and SMNVEV (reference sequence). The CDR3 nucleotides read TGTGCCAGCAGTCCCCAGGGGGCGGCTAATGAAAAACTGTTTTTT. Protein product: CASSPQGAANEKLFF.

The chain is built from TRBV28 and TRBJ1-6; D uncertain. Per the germline V gene, CDR1 is MDHEN and CDR2 is SYDVKM. The CDR3 contains 16 residues. Trimming removed 1 base at V and 7 bases at J, with 14 bases between. CDR3 amino acids: CASSLFSSGWNSPLHF. DNA of the CDR3: TGTGCCAGCAGTTTATTTTCATCAGGTTGGAATTCACCCCTCCACTTT.

As regards this clone: Other DNA variants within this sample encode the same CDR3. The chain links TRBV19 to TRBJ1-1; possibly TRBD1 for D (5 bases). The CDR3 is 13 amino acids. From germline, CDR1 is LNHDA and CDR2 SQIVND (reference sequence). V was clipped by 5 bases and J by 1 base, with 8 bases between them. CDR3 region: CASSATANTEAFF. The CDR3 DNA sequence: TGTGCCAGTAGTGCGACAGCGAACACTGAAGCTTTCTTT.

The rearrangement joins TRBV27 to TRBJ1-5, with 10 bases that match TRBD1. CDR1 and CDR2 from the germline V gene are MNHEY and SMNVEV (reference sequence). This CDR3 comprises 15 residues. Germline trimming cut 1 base from V and 5 bases from J; bases unmatched to any gene: 2. CDR3 protein: CASSLWGTGDQPQHF. CDR3 nucleotides: TGTGCCAGCAGTTTATGGGGGACAGGGGATCAGCCCCAGCATTTT.

This chain uses TRBV1 with TRBJ2-1; the listed D gene, TRBD2, was not tested against the DNA. TRBV1 is given as a pseudogene. This CDR3 comprises 18 residues. The CDR3 DNA reads as TGCACCAGCAGCCAAGATACCCGCGGGGGGAGCTCCTACAATGAGCAGTTCTTC. Its translation is CTSSQDTRGGSSYNEQFF.

This clone occurred once. The rearrangement joins TRBV3-1 (or the pseudogene TRBV3-2) to TRBJ2-7; D gene ambiguous. CDR3 size: 14 residues. Trimming left V 0 bases short and J 0 bases short, with 6 bases between. Per the germline V gene, CDR1 is LGHDT and CDR2 is YNNKEL (reference sequence). The CDR3 sequence is CASSQERSSYEQYF. In nucleotides, the CDR3 is TGTGCCAGCAGCCAAGAGAGATCCTCCTACGAGCAGTACTTC.

The genes are TRBV5-1 and TRBJ1-2; 10 bases fit TRBD1. The CDR3 loop spans 15 amino acids. CDR1 and CDR2 from the germline V gene are SGHRS and YFSETQ. The V segment lost 7 bases and the J segment 4 bases; nucleotides outside the gene matches: 10. The CDR3 loop is CASQPQTGGGYGYTF. The DNA for the CDR3 is TGCGCCAGCCAACCCCAGACAGGGGGCGGCTATGGCTACACCTTC.

This chain connects TRBV19 to TRBJ1-1, with 8 nucleotides matching TRBD1. V was clipped by 3 bases and J by 5 bases; unmatched bases: 5. Germline V gene data show CDR1 as LNHDA and CDR2 as SQIVND (reference sequence). This CDR3 region has 14 residues. CDR3 sequence: CASSMQGARTEAFF. DNA of the CDR3: TGTGCCAGTAGTATGCAGGGGGCGCGAACTGAAGCTTTCTTT. Full variable domain (rest looked up from reference TRBV19 and TRBJ1-1): DGGITQSPKYLFRKEGQNVTLSCEQNLNHDAMYWYRQDPGQGLRLIYYSQIVNDFQKGDIAEGYSVSREKKESFPLTVTSAQKNPTAFYLCASSMQGARTEAFFGQGTRLTVV.

This chain connects TRBV7-2 to TRBJ2-1, with D possibly being TRBD2 (7 bases). Trimming pared 1 base from V and 4 bases from J, leaving 14 bases between. This CDR3 spans 16 amino acids. Per the germline V gene, CDR1 is SGHTA and CDR2 is FQGNSA. CDR3 region: CASSLDSGGSYNEQFF. The CDR3 DNA sequence: TGTGCCAGCAGCTTAGATTCGGGGGGCTCTTACAATGAGCAGTTCTTC. The full variable domain, rest sourced from reference TRBV7-2 and TRBJ2-1, is GAGVSQSPSNKVTEKGKDVELRCDPISGHTALYWYRQSLGQGLEFLIYFQGNSAPDKSGLPSDRFSAERTGGSVSTLTIQRTQQEDSAVYLCASSLDSGGSYNEQFFGPGTRLTVL.

This chain links TRBV3-1 (or the pseudogene TRBV3-2) with TRBJ1-1; D perhaps matches TRBD1 (5 bases). In germline, CDR1 is LGHDT, CDR2 YNNKEL (reference sequence). Trimming cost V 1 base and J 5 bases, with 11 bases left between them. The CDR3 has 14 residues. The CDR3 DNA sequence: TGTGCCAGCAGCCAAGGGGTGGGGCGGACTGAAGCTTTCTTT. It is translated as CASSQGVGRTEAFF.

As to this clone: The identical CDR3 is also encoded by other nucleotide sequences in the sample. The V gene is TRBV5-1, the J gene TRBJ2-1; 8 bases map to TRBD1. V lost 0 bases to trimming and J lost 6 bases; unmatched junction nucleotides: 5. This CDR3 is built from 15 residues. In germline, CDR1 is SGHRS, CDR2 YFSETQ. CDR3 region: CASSLEGQGPNEQFF. In DNA form, the CDR3 reads TGCGCCAGCAGCTTGGAAGGACAGGGCCCCAATGAGCAGTTCTTC.

This clone has just one count. The rearrangement joins TRBV4-1 to TRBJ1-4; D is unclear. The CDR3 is 16 amino acids. V was cut by 0 bases and J by 7 bases, with 15 bases left in between. Germline V lookup: CDR1 MGHRA, CDR2 YSYEKL. CDR3 sequence reads: CASSQDYEGWGEKLFF. CDR3 DNA: TGCGCCAGCAGCCAAGATTACGAGGGATGGGGTGAAAAACTGTTTTTT.

The rearrangement links TRBV5-1 to TRBJ2-5; weak D call: TRBD1 (5 bases). Germline V lookup: CDR1 SGHRS, CDR2 YFSETQ. This CDR3 has 14 amino acids. V gave up 4 bases and J gave up 1 base, with 11 bases separating them. DNA of the CDR3: TGCGCCAGCAGCCATGACAGTCCCCAAGAGACCCAGTACTTC. Amino acid sequence: CASSHDSPQETQYF.

This chain uses TRBV19 with TRBJ2-3, with 8 bases matching TRBD2. In germline, CDR1 is LNHDA, CDR2 SQIVND (reference sequence). This CDR3 region has 13 residues. With 7 bases clipped from V and 4 bases from J, the junction kept 4 bases outside the gene matches. As DNA, the CDR3 is TGTGCCAGTAATCCTAGCGGGTCAGATACGCAGTATTTT. Amino acid sequence: CASNPSGSDTQYF.

The chain has TRBV2 and TRBJ2-1, with 14 bases matching TRBD2. V shed 6 bases and J 10 bases; nucleotides not matched to a gene: 8. The CDR3 consists of 15 residues. The germline V gene has CDR1 SNHLY and CDR2 FYNNEI. DNA of the CDR3: TGTGCCAGCAGCGCCCGGACTAGCGGGGGGCGGGAGCAGTTCTTC. This codes for CASSARTSGGREQFF.

This clone was seen just once. V usage is TRBV7-3 and J usage is TRBJ2-3, with D hard to call. Deletions cut 5 bases from V and 6 bases from J, with 12 bases between. The CDR3 runs 13 residues. Looked up from germline, CDR1 is SGHTA and CDR2 is FQGTGA. The DNA for the CDR3 is TGTGCCAGCAGCACTACAATTGGGGATACGCAGTATTTT. Protein sequence: CASSTTIGDTQYF.

The V and J genes are TRBV28 and TRBJ1-1, with 12 bases lining up with TRBD1. The V and J ends lost 2 bases and 5 bases, in that order; junction bases with no gene match: 9. Germline V CDR1 and CDR2: MDHEN, SYDVKM. CDR3 length: 17 amino acids. The CDR3 coding sequence is TGTGCCAGCAGTTTAGCAGGGACAGGGGGCGTGGAGACTGAAGCTTTCTTT. Translation gives CASSLAGTGGVETEAFF. Together with reference TRBV28 and TRBJ1-1, the CDR3 gives the full variable domain: DVKVTQSSRYLVKRTGEKVFLECVQDMDHENMFWYRQDPGLGLRLIYFSYDVKMKEKGDIPEGYSVSREKKERFSLILESASTNQTSMYLCASSLAGTGGVETEAFFGQGTRLTVV.

This clone was detected once. The chain joins TRBV20-1 to TRBJ1-2, with D possibly TRBD1 on 5 matching bases. Trimming stripped 3 bases from V and 6 bases from J, with 14 bases between. From germline, CDR1 is DFQATT and CDR2 SNEGSKA (reference sequence). The CDR3 loop spans 13 amino acids. The chain's CDR3 is CSASDQGVDGYTF. The CDR3 DNA is TGCAGTGCTAGTGACCAGGGTGTGGATGGCTACACCTTC.

The chain is built from TRBV2 and TRBJ2-1, with D perhaps TRBD2 (5 bases). Germline values: CDR1 SNHLY, CDR2 FYNNEI. Deletions cut 6 bases from V and 6 bases from J, with 12 bases between. This CDR3 is 13 amino acids long. DNA of the CDR3: TGTGCCAGCAGCCCGACTATGGGCAATGAGCAGTTCTTC. Its protein product is CASSPTMGNEQFF.

Of note for this clone: This CDR3 is also generated by other DNA sequences in the sample. This chain links TRBV5-1 with TRBJ1-1, with D maybe TRBD1 (5 bases). The CDR3 is made up of 16 amino acids. Trimming removed 6 bases at V and 0 bases at J, with 18 bases between. Germline loops: CDR1 SGHRS, CDR2 YFSETQ. The CDR3 sequence: CASNPTGGRMNTEAFF. CDR3 bases: TGCGCCAGCAACCCTACGGGGGGTCGGATGAACACTGAAGCTTTCTTT.

The chain carries TRBV6-2 or TRBV6-3 and TRBJ1-6; 8 bases agree with TRBD1. Germline V lookup: CDR1 MNHEY, CDR2 SVGEGT. The CDR3 sequence is 15 residues long. Trimming took 2 bases from V and 9 from J; bases not matched to a gene: 6. CDR3 DNA: TGTGCCAGCAGTTACGAGGAGCAGGGGGCTTCACCCCTCCACTTT. It encodes CASSYEEQGASPLHF.

The rearrangement links TRBV13 to TRBJ2-3, with D unresolved. V was clipped by 4 bases and J by 2 bases, with 7 bases between them. This CDR3 is built from 13 residues. Germline V gene sequence: CDR1 PRHDT, CDR2 FYEKMQ (reference sequence). CDR3 amino acids: CASSSQDTDTQYF. In DNA, the CDR3 is TGTGCCAGCAGCTCCCAGGACACAGATACGCAGTATTTT.

The V call is TRBV5-1, the J call TRBJ2-7; 7 nucleotides align to TRBD1. Trimming at V came to 4 bases and at J to 0 bases, leaving 4 bases not matched to a gene. Germline values: CDR1 SGHRS, CDR2 YFSETQ. The CDR3 loop spans 14 amino acids. The CDR3 here is CASSVQGSSYEQYF. For the CDR3, the DNA is TGCGCCAGCAGCGTACAGGGGAGCTCCTACGAGCAGTACTTC.